A selection of T cell receptor beta chains follows, all from one sample in a study of OX40 agonist ivuxolimab in advanced cancers. Data came from immunoSEQ multiplex PCR; TCRdb stores just in-frame clones and leaves some out. This sample carries roughly 37,000 clones, 70% to 80% of them seen once, and the ten largest clones take about 18%. Here the sequenced sample was CD4+ or CD8+ T cells sorted from blood, taken in a trial of the OX40 agonist ivuxolimab. These receptors were taken from an adult with an advanced solid tumor such as melanoma, head and neck, liver or kidney cancer. Both conserved end residues are part of each CDR3. The D gene is left open where the match is weak. Clone size, where shown, is once, few, many, or a class for clones that have expanded.

clone_size cdr3_length j_call d_call v_call cdr3_nt cdr3_aa
. 15 TRBJ1-1 . TRBV5-5 TGTGCCAGCAGCTTGGTGGGGCCAGGGGACACTGAAGCTTTCTTT CASSLVGPGDTEAFF
. 13 TRBJ2-7 . TRBV7-9 TGTGCCAGCAGCCCCGGACAGACCTACGAGCAGTACTTC CASSPGQTYEQYF
. 12 TRBJ2-3 . TRBV5-1 TGCGCCAGCAGCTTGGAGGTAGATACGCAGTATTTT CASSLEVDTQYF
. 14 TRBJ1-4 TRBD1 TRBV15 TGTGCCACCAGCAGGGACAGGGGACAGGAAAAACTGTTTTTT CATSRDRGQEKLFF
. 15 TRBJ1-6 TRBD1 TRBV6-5 TGTGCCAGCAGTGCCGGGACAGGGGGCAATTCACCCCTCCACTTT CASSAGTGGNSPLHF
. 14 TRBJ1-2 . TRBV19 TGTGCCAGTAGTATACAGCCTTGGGACTATGGCTACACCTTC CASSIQPWDYGYTF
once 13 TRBJ1-5 . TRBV18 TGTGCCAGCTCACCGGCGGGAGGGCAGCCCCAGCATTTT CASSPAGGQPQHF
. 12 TRBJ2-7 . TRBV9 TGTGCCAGCAGTGGAGAGGGCTACGAGCAGTACTTC CASSGEGYEQYF
. 16 TRBJ1-6 . TRBV21-1 TGTGCCAGCAGCCCCCCCCCGACAGGGGTAGGTTCACCCCTCCACTTT CASSPPPTGVGSPLHF
. 8 TRBJ1-1 . TRBV29-1 TGCAGCGTGGGGGAAGCTTTCTTT CSVGEAFF
. 12 TRBJ1-6 . TRBV25-1 TGTGCCAGCAGTAAGGGATTTTCACCCCTCCACTTT CASSKGFSPLHF
. 17 TRBJ1-5 . TRBV19 TGTGCCAGCCGACGGGGCAGGGTCGGTGATAGCAATCAGCCCCAGCATTTT CASRRGRVGDSNQPQHF
. 14 TRBJ1-1 . TRBV5-1 TGCGCCAGCAGCACTCTACAGGGAAAGACTGAAGCTTTCTTT CASSTLQGKTEAFF
. 11 TRBJ2-1 . TRBV4-2 TGTGCCAGCAGCGGGGCGGGTGAGCAGTTCTTC CASSGAGEQFF
. 15 TRBJ1-2 . TRBV2 TGTGCCAGCAGTGCACGGGAAAGTACGCACTATGGCTACACCTTC CASSARESTHYGYTF
. 17 TRBJ1-5 TRBD1 TRBV7-9 TGTGCCAGCAGCTTAGGGGGGACAGGACAGGGGTCTCAGCCCCAGCATTTT CASSLGGTGQGSQPQHF
. 13 TRBJ1-1 TRBD1 TRBV19 TGTGCCAGTAATACGGGACAGGGGGCTGAAGCTTTCTTT CASNTGQGAEAFF